One and the same sample provided the 9 T cell receptor beta chains below, sequenced in a study of identical twins. TCRdb reprocessed the 5' RACE reads via MiXCR and lists one record per CDR3 protein. The sample consists of about 450,000 distinct CDR3 sequences, roughly 20% of them appearing once. What was sequenced was naive T cells sorted from blood. These receptors were collected from a man aged 45-65 years in good health.

This sequence joins TRBV24-1 and TRBJ2-2; the D gene could be TRBD1 or TRBD2 (5 bases each). The V gene's germline CDR1 is KGHDR and CDR2 SFDVKD. V lost 3 bases, J lost 6 bases, and 16 bases lay in between. CDR3 length equals 16 residues. The CDR3 spells CATSDPRGVGAGELFF. The CDR3 nucleotides are TGTGCCACCAGTGATCCGAGAGGGGTCGGTGCCGGGGAGCTGTTTTTT.

The chain employs TRBV19 and TRBJ2-7; TRBD2 is a possible D gene (5 bases). The V gene's germline CDR1 is LNHDA and CDR2 SQIVND (reference sequence). The CDR3 consists of 14 residues. V lost 1 base to trimming and J lost 3 bases, with 10 bases between them. The CDR3 is CASSIGSGFYEQYF. The CDR3 region has the DNA TGTGCCAGTAGTATAGGTTCGGGGTTCTACGAGCAGTACTTC.

Many counts were recorded for this clonotype. The chain recombines TRBV20-1 with TRBJ2-7; a possible D gene is TRBD1 (6 bases). Germline CDR1 reads DFQATT; CDR2 reads SNEGSKA (reference sequence). The CDR3 length is 14 residues. With 5 bases removed from V and 4 bases from J, the gap between germline ends came to 18 bases. CDR3 nucleotide sequence: TGCAGTGCTCTCTTCCATGCAGGGGCTTACGAGCAGTACTTC. The encoded protein is CSALFHAGAYEQYF.

This clonotype has ten or more counts. This sequence joins TRBV20-1 and TRBJ2-3, with 10 nucleotides matching TRBD2. With 6 bases clipped from V and 3 bases from J, the junction kept 9 bases outside the gene matches. Germline CDR1 DFQATT, CDR2 SNEGSKA (reference sequence). The CDR3 consists of 15 residues. CDR3 residues: CSAKPFSGGTDTQYF. CDR3 DNA: TGCAGTGCCAAACCTTTTAGCGGGGGGACAGATACGCAGTATTTT.

V usage is TRBV12-3 or TRBV12-4 and J usage is TRBJ1-5; 11 nucleotides line up with TRBD1. The CDR3 extends over 15 amino acids. V lost 4 bases and J lost 7; bases outside the gene matches: 6. The CDR3 reads CASSWTGGGGQPQHF. Here the CDR3 DNA reads TGTGCCAGCAGTTGGACAGGGGGCGGGGGACAGCCCCAGCATTTT.

This clonotype has at least ten counts. This chain uses TRBV7-2 with TRBJ2-3; possible D gene TRBD2, 6 bases. V lost 0 bases, J lost 0 bases, and 10 bases lay in between. CDR1 and CDR2 from the germline V gene are SGHTA and FQGNSA. The CDR3 runs 16 residues. CDR3 DNA sequence: TGTGCCAGCAGCTTAGCAGGGGCGGGGAGCACAGATACGCAGTATTTT. This sequence encodes CASSLAGAGSTDTQYF.

This clonotype was detected ten times or more. The V and J genes are TRBV9 and TRBJ2-7; 8 nucleotides match TRBD2. This CDR3 has 14 amino acids. Germline V gene sequence: CDR1 SGDLS, CDR2 YYNGEE. The V and J ends lost 4 bases and 1 base, in that order; junction bases with no gene match: 4. CDR3 coding DNA: TGTGCCAGCAGCATACTAGCGGATTCCTACGAGCAGTACTTC. Translating gives CASSILADSYEQYF.

This rearrangement joins TRBV19 to TRBJ2-5, with 7 bases identical to TRBD1. V lost 3 bases and J lost 5; bases outside the gene matches: 9. Germline V gene data show CDR1 as LNHDA and CDR2 as SQIVND (reference sequence). This CDR3 region has 15 residues. The CDR3 region has the DNA TGTGCCAGTAGTATTTGGGCACAGGGGAAGGAGACCCAGTACTTC. Protein product: CASSIWAQGKETQYF.

This sequence joins TRBV7-9 and TRBJ2-7; D ambiguous. V was clipped by 5 bases and J by 9 bases, with 11 bases between them. Germline V CDR1 and CDR2: SEHNR, FQNEAQ (reference sequence). This CDR3 contains 11 residues. This CDR3 is CASSNSNGQYF. CDR3 in DNA: TGTGCCAGCAGCAACTCGAACGGGCAGTACTTC. The full variable domain, rest sourced from reference TRBV7-9 and TRBJ2-7, is DTGVSQNPRHKITKRGQNVTFRCDPISEHNRLYWYRQTLGQGPEFLTYFQNEAQLEKSRLLSDRFSAERPKGSFSTLEIQRTEQGDSAMYLCASSNSNGQYFGPGTRLTVT.